This T cell receptor beta chain is drawn from a study of preoperative IRX-2 immunotherapy in early breast cancer. The protocol was immunoSEQ multiplex PCR, while the TCRdb copy is restricted to in-frame clones and leaves out a portion. The data show some 30,000 clones, under 90% seen once. The treatment here: preoperative locoregional IRX-2 cytokine immunotherapy. This phase Ib study tested locoregional IRX-2 cytokine immunotherapy given before surgery. CDR1 and CDR2 (germline): MNHGY, SAAAGT. The CDR3 has 14 amino acids. V was pared by 7 bases and J by 2 bases, with 14 bases between. J is TRBJ1-2 and V is TRBV6-8, with D perhaps TRBD1 (5 bases). The specimen comprised tumor tissue, sampled after IRX-2 immunotherapy. The TCR comes from a human donor with breast cancer. The CDR3 sequence is CASTPGDGNYGYTF. CDR3 nucleotide sequence: TGTGCCAGCACCCCCGGGGACGGAAACTATGGCTACACCTTC.